Presented here are 10 T cell receptor beta chains from one specimen sequenced in a study of blood T cell repertoires in COVID-19. The data were produced by immunoSEQ multiplex PCR, yet TCRdb's version contains in-frame clones alone and is incomplete. The repertoire has 250,000 to 300,000 clones, around 86% of them found once; the top ten carry about 1.8%. Source material: PBMCs or T cells enriched from blood (not recorded which). The source is a woman between 35 and 50 years old who had recovered from COVID-19.

This clone was recorded once. This sequence joins TRBV19 and TRBJ2-3; D is undetermined. Germline V gives CDR1 LNHDA, CDR2 SQIVND (reference sequence). The CDR3 is 13 amino acids. V lost 3 bases, J lost 6 bases, and 10 bases lay in between. The CDR3 DNA reads TGTGCCAGTAGTATTCAACAGATGGATACGCAGTATTTT. This translates into CASSIQQMDTQYF.

V is TRBV13 and J is TRBJ2-7; 8 positions match TRBD1. CDR1 is PRHDT and CDR2 is FYEKMQ in the germline V gene (reference sequence). The CDR3 has 15 residues. J was trimmed by 0 bases and V by 2 bases; bases with no gene match: 3. The CDR3 DNA is TGTGCCAGCAGCTTACAGGGGGCTCCCTCCTACGAGCAGTACTTC. Amino acids: CASSLQGAPSYEQYF.

With regard to this clone: This sample also contains other DNA sequences that code for the same CDR3. CDR3 residues: CASSPTSGNTDTQYF. CDR3 in DNA: TGTGCCAGCTCACCGACTAGCGGGAACACAGATACGCAGTATTTT. The genes are TRBV18 and TRBJ2-3; 11 positions agree with TRBD2. V lost 3 bases to trimming and J lost 2 bases; unmatched junction nucleotides: 1. CDR1 and CDR2 from the germline V gene are KGHSH and LQKENI. The CDR3 has 15 amino acids.

This sequence joins TRBV23-1 and TRBJ2-1; 12 nucleotides match TRBD2. TRBV23-1 is labeled an ORF, and its function is uncertain. This CDR3 is built from 17 residues. Losses at the gene ends were 8 bases for V and 8 bases for J; bases not matched to a gene: 16. CDR3 amino acids: CASGLAGGPAFFDEQFF. The CDR3 coding sequence is TGCGCCAGCGGGCTAGCGGGAGGGCCGGCTTTCTTCGATGAGCAGTTCTTC.

V and J are TRBV6-2 or TRBV6-3 and TRBJ2-1, with 11 bases identical to TRBD2. The V gene's germline CDR1 is MNHEY and CDR2 SVGEGT. The CDR3 consists of 16 residues. V lost 6 bases, J lost 2 bases, and 6 bases stayed unmatched. The CDR3 loop reads CASSLAGGLTYNEQFF. CDR3 coding DNA: TGTGCCAGCAGCCTAGCGGGAGGCCTCACCTACAATGAGCAGTTCTTC.

The chain couples TRBV18 to TRBJ2-5; 8 nucleotides agree with TRBD2. V lost 2 bases and J lost 4; bases outside the gene matches: 9. The CDR3 sequence is 16 residues long. CDR1 is KGHSH, CDR2 LQKENI, per germline. In DNA, the CDR3 is TGTGCCAGCTCACCAACGGGAGGGCCCCCGGGAGAGACCCAGTACTTC. The encoded protein is CASSPTGGPPGETQYF.

The chain links TRBV19 to TRBJ1-1, with 7 bases identical to TRBD1. After removal of 7 bases from V and 1 base from J, the junction contained 6 bases not matched to a gene. The CDR3 length is 14 residues. Per germline, CDR1 LNHDA and CDR2 SQIVND (reference sequence). The CDR3 DNA reads as TGTGCCAGTACCTGGACAGGAACGAACACTGAAGCTTTCTTT. Translated: CASTWTGTNTEAFF.

This clone turned up a few times. Other DNA sequences in this sample translate to the same CDR3. The genes are TRBV6-5 and TRBJ2-1; 9 bases are shared with TRBD2. Looked up from germline, CDR1 is MNHEY and CDR2 is SVGAGI. Trimming removed 4 bases from V and 4 bases from J; junction bases left unmatched: 8. The CDR3 loop spans 16 amino acids. The CDR3 loop is CASSSPGTSIYNEQFF. The DNA of the CDR3 is TGTGCCAGCAGTTCTCCGGGGACTAGCATATACAATGAGCAGTTCTTC.

The V gene is TRBV6-1, the J gene TRBJ2-7; 8 nucleotides line up with TRBD2. CDR1 and CDR2 from the germline V gene are MNHNS and SASEGT. V lost 2 bases and J lost 1; bases outside the gene matches: 4. This CDR3 region has 15 residues. CDR3 loop: CASSESGRSSYEQYF. The CDR3 DNA sequence: TGTGCCAGCAGTGAAAGCGGGAGATCTTCCTACGAGCAGTACTTC.

This clone was seen only once. This sequence joins TRBV30 and TRBJ2-7; D possibly corresponds to TRBD1 (6 bases). Between the trimmed V and J ends, which lost 0 bases and 9 bases, there was a span of 15 bases. Germline V gives CDR1 GTSNPN, CDR2 SVGIG (reference sequence). This CDR3 contains 13 residues. The CDR3: CAWSVQLAGAQYF. In nucleotides, the CDR3 is TGTGCCTGGAGTGTACAGCTTGCAGGGGCGCAGTACTTC.